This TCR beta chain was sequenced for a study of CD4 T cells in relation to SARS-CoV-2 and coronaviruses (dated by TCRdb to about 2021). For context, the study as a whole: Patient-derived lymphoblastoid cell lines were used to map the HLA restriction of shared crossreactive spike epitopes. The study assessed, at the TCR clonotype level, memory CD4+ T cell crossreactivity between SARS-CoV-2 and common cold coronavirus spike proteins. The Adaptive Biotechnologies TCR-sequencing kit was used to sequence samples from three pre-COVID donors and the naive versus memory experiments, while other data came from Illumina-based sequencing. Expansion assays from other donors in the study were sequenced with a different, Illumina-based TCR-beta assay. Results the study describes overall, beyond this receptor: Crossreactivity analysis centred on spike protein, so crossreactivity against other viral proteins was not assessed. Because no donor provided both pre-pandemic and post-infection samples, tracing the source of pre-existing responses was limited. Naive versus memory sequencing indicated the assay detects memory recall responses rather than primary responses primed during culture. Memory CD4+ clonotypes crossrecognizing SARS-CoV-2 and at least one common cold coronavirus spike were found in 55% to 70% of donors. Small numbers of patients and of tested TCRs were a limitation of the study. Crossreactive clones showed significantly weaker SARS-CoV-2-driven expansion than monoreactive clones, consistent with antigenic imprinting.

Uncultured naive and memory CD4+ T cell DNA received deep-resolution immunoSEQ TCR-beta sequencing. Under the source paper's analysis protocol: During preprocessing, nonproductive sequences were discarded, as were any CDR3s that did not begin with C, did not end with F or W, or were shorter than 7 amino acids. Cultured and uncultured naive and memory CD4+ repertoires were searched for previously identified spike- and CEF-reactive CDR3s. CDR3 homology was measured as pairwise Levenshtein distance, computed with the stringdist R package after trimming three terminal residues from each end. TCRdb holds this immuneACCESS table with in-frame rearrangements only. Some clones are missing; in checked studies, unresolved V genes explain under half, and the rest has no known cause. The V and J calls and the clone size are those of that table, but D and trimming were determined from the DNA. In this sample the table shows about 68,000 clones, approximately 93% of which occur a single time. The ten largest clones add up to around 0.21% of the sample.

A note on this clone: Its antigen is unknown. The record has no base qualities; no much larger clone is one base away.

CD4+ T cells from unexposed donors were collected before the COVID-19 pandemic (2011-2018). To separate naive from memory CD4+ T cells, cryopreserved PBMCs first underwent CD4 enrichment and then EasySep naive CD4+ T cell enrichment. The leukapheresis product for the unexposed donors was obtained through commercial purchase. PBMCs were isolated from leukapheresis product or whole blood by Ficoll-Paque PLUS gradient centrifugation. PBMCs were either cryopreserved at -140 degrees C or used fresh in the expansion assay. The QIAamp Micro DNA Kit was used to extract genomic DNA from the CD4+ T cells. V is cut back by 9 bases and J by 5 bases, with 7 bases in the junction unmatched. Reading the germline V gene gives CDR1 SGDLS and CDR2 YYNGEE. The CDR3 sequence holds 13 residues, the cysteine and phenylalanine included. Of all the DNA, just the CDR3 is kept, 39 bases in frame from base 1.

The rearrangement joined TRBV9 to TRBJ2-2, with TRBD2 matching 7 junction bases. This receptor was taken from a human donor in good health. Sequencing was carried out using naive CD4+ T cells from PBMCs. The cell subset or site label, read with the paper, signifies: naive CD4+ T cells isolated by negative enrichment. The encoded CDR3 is CATSGRETGELFF. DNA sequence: TGTGCCACCAGTGGGAGGGAGACCGGGGAGCTGTTTTTT.